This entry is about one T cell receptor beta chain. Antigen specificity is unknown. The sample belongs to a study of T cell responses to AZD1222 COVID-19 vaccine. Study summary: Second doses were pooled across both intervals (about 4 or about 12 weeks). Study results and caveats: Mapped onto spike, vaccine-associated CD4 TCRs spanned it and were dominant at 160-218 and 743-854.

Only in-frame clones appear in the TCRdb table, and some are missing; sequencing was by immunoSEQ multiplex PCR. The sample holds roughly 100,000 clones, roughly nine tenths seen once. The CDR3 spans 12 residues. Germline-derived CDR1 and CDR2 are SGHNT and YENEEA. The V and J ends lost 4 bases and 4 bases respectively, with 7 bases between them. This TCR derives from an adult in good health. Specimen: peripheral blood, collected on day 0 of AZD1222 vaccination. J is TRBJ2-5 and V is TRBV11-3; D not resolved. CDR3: CASSSLGETQYF. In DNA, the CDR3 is TGTGCCAGCAGCTCTCTAGGAGAGACCCAGTACTTC.